The 25 T cell receptor beta chains in this list originate from one sample, sequenced in a study of blood T cell repertoires in COVID-19. Sequenced by immunoSEQ multiplex PCR; TCRdb stores in-frame clones only, minus some. This table has approximately 67,000 clones, roughly nine tenths appearing once. The sequencing input was peripheral blood. These receptors originate from a human donor in a cohort sampled during active COVID-19.

This chain connects TRBV18 to TRBJ1-6; 9 bases match TRBD1. V was clipped by 4 bases and J by 6 bases; unmatched bases: 1. The CDR3 totals 14 residues. Germline V gene data show CDR1 as KGHSH and CDR2 as LQKENI. CDR3 protein: CASSRDRANSPLHF. The DNA of the CDR3 is TGTGCCAGCTCACGGGACAGGGCTAATTCACCCCTCCACTTT.

The CDR3 sequence: CASSEIGGEQYF. In DNA, the CDR3 is TGTGCCAGCAGTGAAATCGGGGGCGAGCAGTACTTC. The V gene is TRBV6-1, the J gene TRBJ2-7; D may be TRBD2 (6 bases). Trimming took off 2 bases at V and 6 bases at J, with 8 bases between the two ends. Germline V CDR1 and CDR2: MNHNS, SASEGT. CDR3 size: 12 residues.

This chain connects TRBV7-3 to TRBJ2-4; 7 positions agree with TRBD1. The J segment lost 1 base and the V segment lost 4 bases, leaving 10 bases of the junction unmatched. This CDR3 spans 17 amino acids. Germline assignment: CDR1 SGHTA and CDR2 FQGTGA. CDR3 amino acids: CASSSQGTVRAKNIQYF. CDR3 in DNA: TGTGCCAGCAGCTCCCAAGGGACAGTGAGGGCCAAAAACATTCAGTACTTC.

The chain is built from TRBV4-3 and TRBJ1-2, with a tentative D call TRBD1 (6 bases). V was shortened by 0 bases and J by 4 bases, with 21 bases between the two germline ends. From germline, CDR1 is LGHNA and CDR2 YSLEER. This CDR3 has 18 amino acids. The CDR3 spells CASSQDLDRPLRTYGYTF. The DNA of the CDR3 is TGCGCCAGCAGCCAAGATCTTGACAGGCCACTAAGGACCTATGGCTACACCTTC.

The genes are TRBV25-1 and TRBJ1-2; 8 positions agree with TRBD1. This CDR3 is built from 14 residues. After removal of 1 base from V and 5 bases from J, the junction contained 3 bases not matched to a gene. Looked up from germline, CDR1 is MGHDK and CDR2 is SYGVNS. CDR3 in amino acids: CASSESYRGYGYTF. Written as DNA, the CDR3 is TGTGCCAGCAGTGAATCTTACAGGGGGTATGGCTACACCTTC.

The chain combines TRBV5-1 with TRBJ2-1; 13 bases match TRBD2. From germline, CDR1 is SGHRS and CDR2 YFSETQ. The CDR3 totals 16 residues. Trimming took 3 bases from V and 5 from J; bases not matched to a gene: 5. In DNA form, the CDR3 reads TGCGCCAGCAGCTGGAGACTAGCGGGAGGTAACAATGAGCAGTTCTTC. Translating it yields CASSWRLAGGNNEQFF.

The chain combines TRBV5-6 with TRBJ2-7; 13 nucleotides align to TRBD2. The CDR3 contains 19 residues. Per germline, CDR1 SGHDT and CDR2 YYEEEE. J lost 5 bases, V lost 3 bases, and 17 bases had no gene match. CDR3 bases: TGTGCCAGCAGCTGCACTAGCGGGGGGGCGCCTACCCGATTGGACGAGCAGTACTTC. As protein: CASSCTSGGAPTRLDEQYF.

The chain links TRBV7-9 to TRBJ1-4; D is unresolved. The germline V gene has CDR1 SEHNR and CDR2 FQNEAQ (reference sequence). V was clipped by 5 bases and J by 13 bases, with 11 bases between them. CDR3 length: 11 amino acids. CDR3 region: CASSPLLTLFF. DNA for the CDR3: TGTGCCAGCAGCCCCCTACTTACACTGTTTTTT. The full variable domain, completed using reference TRBV7-9 and TRBJ1-4, is DTGVSQNPRHKITKRGQNVTFRCDPISEHNRLYWYRQTLGQGPEFLTYFQNEAQLEKSRLLSDRFSAERPKGSFSTLEIQRTEQGDSAMYLCASSPLLTLFFGSGTQLSVL.

The CDR3 DNA reads as TGTGCCAGCAGCGTAGATTCTAGCGGGAGCTCCTACAATGAGCAGTTCTTC. Residues: CASSVDSSGSSYNEQFF. The chain links TRBV9 to TRBJ2-1; TRBD2 agrees at 10 bases. J lost 0 bases, V lost 0 bases, and 3 bases had no gene match. The germline V gene encodes CDR1 SGDLS and CDR2 YYNGEE. The length of the CDR3 is 17 residues. The full variable domain, with the rest looked up from reference TRBV9 and TRBJ2-1, is DSGVTQTPKHLITATGQRVTLRCSPRSGDLSVYWYQQSLDQGLQFLIQYYNGEERAKGNILERFSAQQFPDLHSELNLSSLELGDSALYFCASSVDSSGSSYNEQFFGPGTRLTVL.

V is TRBV7-2 and J is TRBJ2-3; D not resolved. V was clipped by 3 bases and J by 4 bases, with 5 bases between them. The CDR3 spans 12 residues. Per germline, CDR1 SGHTA and CDR2 FQGNSA. CDR3 loop: CASSFLPDTQYF. Here the CDR3 DNA reads TGTGCCAGCAGCTTCCTTCCAGATACGCAGTATTTT.

The genes are TRBV6-2 or TRBV6-3 and TRBJ2-4; no firm D call. Trimming took off 2 bases at V and 7 bases at J, with 3 bases between the two ends. The CDR3 is made up of 11 amino acids. CDR1 is MNHEY and CDR2 is SVGEGT in the germline V gene. CDR3 in DNA: TGTGCCAGCAGTTACCATAACATTCAGTACTTC. Translating it yields CASSYHNIQYF.

The rearrangement joins TRBV5-5 to TRBJ2-5; 9 bases fit TRBD2. The V gene's germline CDR1 is SGHKS and CDR2 YYEKEE (reference sequence). Trimming took 2 bases from V and 5 from J; bases not matched to a gene: 4. The CDR3 is 14 residues long. The CDR3, as DNA: TGTGCCAGCAGCTTTAGCGGGGGAGAGGAGACCCAGTACTTC. Its translation: CASSFSGGEETQYF.

The J gene is TRBJ2-5, the V gene TRBV7-3; 7 bases match TRBD2. The CDR3 covers 15 residues. V lost 4 bases and J lost 3; bases outside the gene matches: 8. CDR1 and CDR2 (germline): SGHTA, FQGTGA. CDR3 DNA sequence: TGTGCCAGCAGCTCCCTCGGGGGGAGAGAAGAGACCCAGTACTTC. Its translation: CASSSLGGREETQYF.

This clone has only one observation. The V gene is TRBV6-5, the J gene TRBJ1-5; maybe TRBD1 (6 bases). The CDR3 extends over 14 amino acids. V was cut by 10 bases and J by 6 bases, with 19 bases left in between. Germline loops: CDR1 MNHEY, CDR2 SVGAGI. The DNA for the CDR3 is TGTGCCACCCGAAGAGGGGGGGCCGGTCAGCCCCAGCATTTT. This translates into CATRRGGAGQPQHF.

A single count supports this clone. CDR3 sequence: CASSTGLNNEQFF. The CDR3 DNA reads TGTGCCAGTAGTACGGGACTTAACAATGAGCAGTTCTTC. The V gene is TRBV19, the J gene TRBJ2-1, with D possibly matching TRBD2 (6 bases). Germline V gene lookup returns CDR1 LNHDA and CDR2 SQIVND (reference sequence). V gave up 4 bases and J gave up 5 bases, with 9 bases separating them. This CDR3 has 13 residues. The full variable domain, completed using reference TRBV19 and TRBJ2-1, is DGGITQSPKYLFRKEGQNVTLSCEQNLNHDAMYWYRQDPGQGLRLIYYSQIVNDFQKGDIAEGYSVSREKKESFPLTVTSAQKNPTAFYLCASSTGLNNEQFFGPGTRLTVL.

This clone has more than one count but fewer than ten. The J gene is TRBJ1-2, the V gene TRBV28; TRBD1 matches at 7 bases. There are 14 residues in the CDR3. Trimming took 3 bases from V and 4 from J; bases not matched to a gene: 5. Per the germline V gene, CDR1 is MDHEN and CDR2 is SYDVKM. The CDR3 here is CASSLDRPLYGYTF. The DNA for the CDR3 is TGTGCCAGCAGTTTGGACAGGCCCCTCTATGGCTACACCTTC.

V is TRBV6-5 and J is TRBJ2-7, with D maybe TRBD2 (5 bases). CDR1 and CDR2 (germline): MNHEY, SVGAGI. This CDR3 has 13 residues. V was shortened by 7 bases and J by 1 base, with 11 bases between the two germline ends. The CDR3 DNA sequence: TGTGCCAGCAACCTAGCCGGGTCCTACGAGCAGTACTTC. Residues: CASNLAGSYEQYF.

The V call is TRBV2, the J call TRBJ2-3; D gene unclear. The CDR3 runs to 13 residues. Trimming took 5 bases from V and 1 from J, leaving 7 bases between them. The germline V gene encodes CDR1 SNHLY and CDR2 FYNNEI. This CDR3 reads CASSTYRTDTQYF. The CDR3 region has the DNA TGTGCCAGCAGTACCTATCGCACAGATACGCAGTATTTT.

The gene calls are TRBV7-2 and TRBJ2-7, with 7 bases matching TRBD1. V shed 5 bases and J 2 bases; nucleotides not matched to a gene: 6. The CDR3 runs to 14 residues. Germline assignment: CDR1 SGHTA and CDR2 FQGNSA. The CDR3 is CASSAPGTAYEQYF. CDR3 DNA sequence: TGTGCCAGCAGCGCGCCCGGGACAGCCTACGAGCAGTACTTC.

The V and J genes are TRBV19 and TRBJ2-2, with TRBD2 identical over 11 bases. The germline gives CDR1 LNHDA, CDR2 SQIVND (reference sequence). The CDR3 loop spans 16 amino acids. V lost 5 bases to trimming and J lost 3 bases; unmatched junction nucleotides: 5. The CDR3 DNA is TGTGCCAGTAGTGATGGACTAGCGGGTCACACCGGGGAGCTGTTTTTT. This sequence encodes CASSDGLAGHTGELFF. The whole variable domain, filled in from reference TRBV19 and TRBJ2-2, reads DGGITQSPKYLFRKEGQNVTLSCEQNLNHDAMYWYRQDPGQGLRLIYYSQIVNDFQKGDIAEGYSVSREKKESFPLTVTSAQKNPTAFYLCASSDGLAGHTGELFFGEGSRLTVL.

This chain joins TRBV4-3 and TRBJ2-3, with 11 bases identical to TRBD2. This CDR3 spans 16 amino acids. V shed 1 base and J 4 bases; nucleotides not matched to a gene: 4. Germline V gene lookup returns CDR1 LGHNA and CDR2 YSLEER. The DNA for the CDR3 is TGCGCCAGCAGCCAAGCCGGGACTAGCGGTGCAGATACGCAGTATTTT. The encoded protein is CASSQAGTSGADTQYF.

The chain links TRBV19 to TRBJ2-3; TRBD2 matches at 14 bases. Germline assignment: CDR1 LNHDA and CDR2 SQIVND (reference sequence). The CDR3 contains 15 residues. Trimming took 5 bases from V and 4 from J; bases not matched to a gene: 2. CDR3 sequence: CASSAGLAGADTQYF. The CDR3 bases are TGTGCCAGTAGTGCGGGACTAGCGGGAGCAGATACGCAGTATTTT.

V usage is TRBV27 and J usage is TRBJ2-1, with D possibly matching TRBD1 (5 bases). Germline CDR1 is MNHEY and CDR2 is SMNVEV (reference sequence). This CDR3 is built from 17 residues. Trimming left V 1 base short and J 5 bases short, with 18 bases between. CDR3 nucleotides: TGTGCCAGCAGTTTATTCGCAGGGCCTACGTCGGACAATGAGCAGTTCTTC. It encodes CASSLFAGPTSDNEQFF.

V and J are TRBV18 and TRBJ2-2; 9 nucleotides align to TRBD1. Germline CDR1 and CDR2: KGHSH and LQKENI. This CDR3 spans 15 amino acids. Unmatched junction bases numbered 2, after V lost 1 base and J lost 5 bases. Here the CDR3 reads CASSPQGQGTGELFF. In nucleotides, the CDR3 is TGTGCCAGCTCACCACAGGGACAGGGTACCGGGGAGCTGTTTTTT.

This chain joins TRBV18 and TRBJ2-1, with 13 bases matching TRBD2. The CDR3 is 19 residues long. V dropped 6 bases and J dropped 4; count of bases not matched to a gene: 15. Per germline, CDR1 KGHSH and CDR2 LQKENI. Here the CDR3 reads CASSIWGRETSGRYNEQFF. DNA for the CDR3: TGTGCCAGCTCGATCTGGGGAAGAGAGACTAGCGGGAGGTACAATGAGCAGTTCTTC.